This T cell receptor beta chain is drawn from a study of blood T cell repertoires in COVID-19. This clone occurred a few times. Measured with immunoSEQ multiplex PCR; TCRdb has only the in-frame clones, and not every one. The table shows fewer than 650,000 clones, with about 89% occurring only once. The length of the CDR3 is 11 residues. The germline gives CDR1 SGHNT, CDR2 YYREEE (reference sequence). Trimming removed 4 bases from V and 6 bases from J, with 8 bases in between. V and J are TRBV5-4 and TRBJ2-7; no clear D gene. This TCR was sampled from a woman aged 50 to 60 with COVID-19, enrolled during active disease. Sequencing was performed on peripheral blood. The CDR3 nucleotides are TGTGCCAGCAGCCCCCCTTCCGAGCAGTACTTC. Amino acid sequence: CASSPPSEQYF.